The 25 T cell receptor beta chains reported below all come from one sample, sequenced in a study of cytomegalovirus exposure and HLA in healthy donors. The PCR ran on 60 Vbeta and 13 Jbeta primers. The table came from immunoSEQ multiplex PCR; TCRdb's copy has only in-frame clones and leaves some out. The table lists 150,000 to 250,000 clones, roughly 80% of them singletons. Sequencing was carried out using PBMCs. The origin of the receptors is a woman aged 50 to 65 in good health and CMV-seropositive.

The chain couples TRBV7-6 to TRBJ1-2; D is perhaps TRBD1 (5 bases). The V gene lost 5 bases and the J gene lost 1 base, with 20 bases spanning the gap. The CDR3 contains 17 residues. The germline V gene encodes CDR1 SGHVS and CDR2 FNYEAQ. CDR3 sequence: CASSPRGGGPLNYGYTF. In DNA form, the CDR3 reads TGTGCCAGCAGCCCTCGTGGCGGGGGACCTCTTAACTATGGCTACACCTTC.

The CDR3 bases are TGTGCCAGTAGTATAGGACAGGGGTTCGGTGAAGCTTTCTTT. Translated, it gives CASSIGQGFGEAFF. J is TRBJ1-1 and V is TRBV19; 8 positions match TRBD1. Germline V lookup: CDR1 LNHDA, CDR2 SQIVND (reference sequence). The CDR3 has 14 amino acids. V lost 1 base, J lost 7 bases, and 5 bases stayed unmatched.

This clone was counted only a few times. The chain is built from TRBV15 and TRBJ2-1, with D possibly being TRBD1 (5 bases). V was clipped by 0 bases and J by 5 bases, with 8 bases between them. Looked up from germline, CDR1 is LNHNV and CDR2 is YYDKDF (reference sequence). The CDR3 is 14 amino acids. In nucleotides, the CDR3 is TGTGCCACCAGCAGAGATACAGGTCACAATGAGCAGTTCTTC. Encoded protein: CATSRDTGHNEQFF.

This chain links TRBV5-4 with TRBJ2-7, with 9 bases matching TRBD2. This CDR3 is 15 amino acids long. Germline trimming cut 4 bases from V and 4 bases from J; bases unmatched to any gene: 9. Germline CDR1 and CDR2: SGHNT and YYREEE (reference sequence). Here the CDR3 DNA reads TGTGCCAGCAGCCCCTGGCGGGAGGGCCGTTACGAGCAGTACTTC. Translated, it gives CASSPWREGRYEQYF.

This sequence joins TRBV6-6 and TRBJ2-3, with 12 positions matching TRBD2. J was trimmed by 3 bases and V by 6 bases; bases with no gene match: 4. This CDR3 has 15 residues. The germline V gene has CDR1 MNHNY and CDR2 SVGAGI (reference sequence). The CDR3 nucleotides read TGTGCCAGCAGACTACTAGCGGGAGGAACAGATACGCAGTATTTT. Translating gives CASRLLAGGTDTQYF.

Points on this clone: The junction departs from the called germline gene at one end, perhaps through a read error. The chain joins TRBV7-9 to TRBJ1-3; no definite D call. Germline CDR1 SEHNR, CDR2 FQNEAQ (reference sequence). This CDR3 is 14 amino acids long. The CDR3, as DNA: TGTTCCAGCAGCTTAGGGAGCTCTGGAAACACCATATATTTT. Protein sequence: CSSSLGSSGNTIYF.

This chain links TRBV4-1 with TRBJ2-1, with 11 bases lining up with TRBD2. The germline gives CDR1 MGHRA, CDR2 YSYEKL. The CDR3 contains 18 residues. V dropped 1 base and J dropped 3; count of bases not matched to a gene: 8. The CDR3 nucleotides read TGCGCCAGCAGCCAAGTCTTTCGACTAGCGGGACGCTACAATGAGCAGTTCTTC. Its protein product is CASSQVFRLAGRYNEQFF.

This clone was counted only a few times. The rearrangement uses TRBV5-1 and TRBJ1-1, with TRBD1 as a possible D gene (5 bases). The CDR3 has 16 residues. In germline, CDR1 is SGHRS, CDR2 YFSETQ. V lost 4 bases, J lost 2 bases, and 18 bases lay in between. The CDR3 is CASSAGWGGENTEAFF. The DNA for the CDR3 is TGCGCCAGCAGCGCAGGGTGGGGGGGAGAAAACACTGAAGCTTTCTTT.

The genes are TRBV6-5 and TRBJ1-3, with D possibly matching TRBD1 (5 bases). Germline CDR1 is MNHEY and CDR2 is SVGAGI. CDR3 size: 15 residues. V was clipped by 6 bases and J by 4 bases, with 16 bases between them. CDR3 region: CASSRVQDPGNTIYF. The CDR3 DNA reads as TGTGCCAGCAGCCGCGTACAGGATCCCGGAAACACCATATATTTT.

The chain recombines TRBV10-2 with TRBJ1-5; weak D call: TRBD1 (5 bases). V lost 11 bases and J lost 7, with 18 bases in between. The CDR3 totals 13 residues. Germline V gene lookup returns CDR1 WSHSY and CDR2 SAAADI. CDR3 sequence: CAPLDGGGQPQHF. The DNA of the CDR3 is TGCGCCCCCCTCGACGGGGGGGGGCAGCCCCAGCATTTT.

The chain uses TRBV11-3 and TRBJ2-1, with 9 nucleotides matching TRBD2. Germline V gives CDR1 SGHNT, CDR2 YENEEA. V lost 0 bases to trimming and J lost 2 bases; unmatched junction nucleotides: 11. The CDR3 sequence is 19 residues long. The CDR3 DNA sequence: TGTGCCAGCAGCTTAGATGGGGCTAGCGGGGCATTAGCCTACAATGAGCAGTTCTTC. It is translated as CASSLDGASGALAYNEQFF.

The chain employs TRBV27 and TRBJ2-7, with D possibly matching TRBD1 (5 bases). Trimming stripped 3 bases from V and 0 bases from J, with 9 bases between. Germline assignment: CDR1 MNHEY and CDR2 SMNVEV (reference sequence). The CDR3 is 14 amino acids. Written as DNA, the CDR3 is TGTGCCAGCAGTTTGAGACAGACCTCCTACGAGCAGTACTTC. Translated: CASSLRQTSYEQYF.

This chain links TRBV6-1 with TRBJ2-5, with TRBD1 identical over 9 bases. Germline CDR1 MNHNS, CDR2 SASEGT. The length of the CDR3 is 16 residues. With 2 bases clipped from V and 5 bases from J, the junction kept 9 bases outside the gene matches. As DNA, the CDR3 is TGTGCCAGCAGTGAATGGGGTACAGGGGGCTGGGAGACCCAGTACTTC. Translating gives CASSEWGTGGWETQYF.

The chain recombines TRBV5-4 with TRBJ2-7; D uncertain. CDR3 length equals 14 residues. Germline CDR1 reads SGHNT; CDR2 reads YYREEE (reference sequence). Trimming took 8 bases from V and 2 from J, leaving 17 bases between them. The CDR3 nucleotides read TGTGCCAGTGGGTTCGGCAGGCAACCCTACGAGCAGTACTTC. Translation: CASGFGRQPYEQYF.

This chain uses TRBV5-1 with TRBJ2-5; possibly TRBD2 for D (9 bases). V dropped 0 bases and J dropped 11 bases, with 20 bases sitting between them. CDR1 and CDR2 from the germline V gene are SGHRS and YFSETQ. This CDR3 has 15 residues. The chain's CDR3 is CASSLADRAGGEQYF. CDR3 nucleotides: TGCGCCAGCAGCTTGGCGGACAGGGCGGGAGGGGAGCAGTACTTC.

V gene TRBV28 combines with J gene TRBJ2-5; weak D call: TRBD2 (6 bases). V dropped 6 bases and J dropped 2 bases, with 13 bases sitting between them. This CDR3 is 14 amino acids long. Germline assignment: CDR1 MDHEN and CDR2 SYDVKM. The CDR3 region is CASRFGGRQETQYF. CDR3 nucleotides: TGTGCCAGCAGGTTCGGGGGACGACAAGAGACCCAGTACTTC.

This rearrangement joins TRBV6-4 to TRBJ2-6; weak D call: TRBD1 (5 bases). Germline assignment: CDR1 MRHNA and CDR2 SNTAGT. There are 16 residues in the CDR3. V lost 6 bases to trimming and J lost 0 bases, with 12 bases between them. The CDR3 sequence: CASSADSSSGANVLTF. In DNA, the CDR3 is TGTGCCAGCAGCGCTGACAGTTCCTCTGGGGCCAACGTCCTGACTTTC.

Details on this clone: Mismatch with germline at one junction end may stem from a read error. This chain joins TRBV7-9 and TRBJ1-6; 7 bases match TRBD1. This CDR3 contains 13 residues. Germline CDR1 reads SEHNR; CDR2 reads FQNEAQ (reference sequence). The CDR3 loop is CSSSLEGASPLHF. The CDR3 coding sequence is TGTTCCAGCAGCTTAGAGGGGGCTTCACCCCTCCACTTT.

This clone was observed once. CDR3 loop: CASSTGQFQETQYF. CDR3 bases: TGTGCCAGTAGTACGGGACAGTTCCAAGAGACCCAGTACTTC. The chain uses TRBV19 and TRBJ2-5; 7 bases align to TRBD1. The junction had 3 bases not matched to a gene; V was cut back by 4 bases and J by 1 base. Germline V gives CDR1 LNHDA, CDR2 SQIVND (reference sequence). The CDR3 totals 14 residues.

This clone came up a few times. The CDR3: CASSLVAGQLMNTGELFF. The CDR3 nucleotides read TGTGCCAGCAGCCTCGTCGCGGGGCAGCTTATGAACACCGGGGAGCTGTTTTTT. The V gene is TRBV5-6, the J gene TRBJ2-2; TRBD2 is a possible D gene (6 bases). The CDR3 spans 18 residues. Germline values: CDR1 SGHDT, CDR2 YYEEEE. Trimming stripped 4 bases from V and 1 base from J, with 20 bases between.

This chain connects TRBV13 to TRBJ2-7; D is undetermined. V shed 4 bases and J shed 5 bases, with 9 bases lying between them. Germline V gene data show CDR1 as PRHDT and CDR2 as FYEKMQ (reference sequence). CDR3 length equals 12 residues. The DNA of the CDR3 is TGTGCCAGCAGCTACTCGAGGAACGAGCAGTACTTC. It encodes CASSYSRNEQYF.

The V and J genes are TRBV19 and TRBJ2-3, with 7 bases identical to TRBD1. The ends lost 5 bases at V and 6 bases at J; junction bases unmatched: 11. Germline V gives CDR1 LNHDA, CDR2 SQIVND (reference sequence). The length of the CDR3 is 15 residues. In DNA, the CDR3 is TGTGCCAGTAGTCCGCTCCGACAGGGCTCGGATACGCAGTATTTT. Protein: CASSPLRQGSDTQYF.

The CDR3 protein is CASSSTGDATDTQYF. As DNA, the CDR3 is TGTGCCAGCAGCTCAACGGGAGATGCAACAGATACGCAGTATTTT. V gene TRBV7-3 combines with J gene TRBJ2-3; TRBD2 is a possible D gene (6 bases). Per germline, CDR1 SGHTA and CDR2 FQGTGA. V shed 4 bases and J shed 3 bases, with 14 bases lying between them. The CDR3 spans 15 residues.

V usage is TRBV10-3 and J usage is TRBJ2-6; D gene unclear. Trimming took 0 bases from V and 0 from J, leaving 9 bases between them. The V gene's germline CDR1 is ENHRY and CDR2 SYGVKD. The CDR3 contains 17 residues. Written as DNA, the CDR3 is TGTGCCATCAGTGAGTCGTCACAGCTCTCTGGGGCCAACGTCCTGACTTTC. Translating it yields CAISESSQLSGANVLTF.

CDR3 sequence (DNA): TGTGCCAGCAGTGGGCAGGGGCTCTCCTACAATGAGCAGTTCTTC. Translated, it gives CASSGQGLSYNEQFF. The genes are TRBV2 and TRBJ2-1; tentatively, D is TRBD1 (6 bases). Germline assignment: CDR1 SNHLY and CDR2 FYNNEI. The V gene lost 4 bases and the J gene lost 0 bases, with 10 bases spanning the gap. CDR3 length: 15 amino acids.